This T cell receptor beta chain was captured by sequencing in a study of response to subunit inactivated influenza vaccine listed by TCRdb under 2018. For the study in its entirety: To follow how T cells responded to a trivalent subunit inactivated influenza vaccine, the researchers relied on deep quantitative profiling of the T cell receptor repertoire. Paper-wide results and their limitations: The authors suggested that each seasonal influenza vaccination may recruit only a limited number of new T cells.

Library preparation used RT-PCR. Reads for this sample came from an Illumina HiSeq 2500. In-frame beta chains were kept once TCRdb had trimmed the public reads at Q25 with fastp and called clones with MiXCR. When rows share a CDR3 protein, they turn into one entry using the most common DNA and genes. This sample holds over 800,000 distinct CDR3 sequences; around 20% were observed only once. The top ten constitute more than 8.5% of the sample. Clipping removes 4 bases from V and 8 bases from J, with 10 as the unmatched junction base count. The CDR3, from cysteine to phenylalanine, totals 15 residues. The sequence is cut down to CDR3 DNA, 45 bases in frame from base 1. CDR1 and CDR2, looked up from the germline V gene, are LGHNA and YSLEER. Regarding this clonotype: Its specific antigen is unknown. One base away there is no much larger clone; base qualities are not given.

Rearrangement joined TRBV4-3 to TRBJ1-4, with 7 central nucleotides matching TRBD1. This receptor was obtained from a man in his fifties who received an inactivated influenza vaccine. Donor details come from another sample of the same person, matched by shared clones. The source was PBMCs from blood, collected around 5 days after vaccination. For the CDR3, the sequence is CASSPGGGALEKLFF. DNA sequence: TGCGCCAGCAGCCCTGGAGGGGGCGCCTTGGAAAAACTGTTTTTT.